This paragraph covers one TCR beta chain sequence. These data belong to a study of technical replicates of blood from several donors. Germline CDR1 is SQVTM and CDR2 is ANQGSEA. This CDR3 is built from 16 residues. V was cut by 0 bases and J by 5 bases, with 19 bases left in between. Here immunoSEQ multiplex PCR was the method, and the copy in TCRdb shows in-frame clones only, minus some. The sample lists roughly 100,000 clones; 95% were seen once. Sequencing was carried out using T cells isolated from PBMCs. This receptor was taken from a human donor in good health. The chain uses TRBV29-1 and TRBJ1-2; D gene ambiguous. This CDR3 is CSVEETMRGPHYGYTF. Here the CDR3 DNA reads TGCAGCGTTGAAGAGACTATGCGGGGTCCTCATTATGGCTACACCTTC.